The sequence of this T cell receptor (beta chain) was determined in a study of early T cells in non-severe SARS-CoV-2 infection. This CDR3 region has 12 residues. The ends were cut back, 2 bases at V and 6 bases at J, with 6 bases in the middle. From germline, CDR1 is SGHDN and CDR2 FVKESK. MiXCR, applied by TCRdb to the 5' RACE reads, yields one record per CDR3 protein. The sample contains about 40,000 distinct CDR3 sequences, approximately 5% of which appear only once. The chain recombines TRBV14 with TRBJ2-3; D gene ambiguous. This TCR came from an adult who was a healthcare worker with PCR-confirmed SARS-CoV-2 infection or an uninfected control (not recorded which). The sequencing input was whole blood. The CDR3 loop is CASSQRLDTQYF. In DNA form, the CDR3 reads TGTGCCAGCAGCCAACGGCTGGATACGCAGTATTTT.